These 5 T cell receptor beta chains share one sample of origin, sequenced in a study of blood T cell repertoires in COVID-19. Here immunoSEQ multiplex PCR was the method, and the copy in TCRdb shows in-frame clones only, minus some. This table holds hundreds of thousands of clones, roughly 87% found once. Sequences were obtained from PBMCs or T cells enriched from blood (not recorded which). The receptors shown here come from a woman aged 25-40 years with acute COVID-19.

As DNA, the CDR3 is TGTGCCAGCAGCGTCGTCGGGCGGGGGCGCTCAGATACGCAGTATTTT. The encoded protein is CASSVVGRGRSDTQYF. This rearrangement joins TRBV7-8 to TRBJ2-3; perhaps TRBD2 as D (7 bases). Germline V gene lookup returns CDR1 SGHVS and CDR2 FQNEAQ. The CDR3 runs 16 residues. V lost 5 bases and J 4 bases, leaving 19 bases between the germline ends.

The chain is built from TRBV11-2 and TRBJ2-7, with D hard to call. CDR3 length equals 14 residues. Germline CDR1 SGHAT, CDR2 FQNNGV. The V gene lost 0 bases and the J gene lost 3 bases, with 9 bases spanning the gap. The CDR3 sequence: CASSLEFRYYEQYF. For the CDR3, the DNA is TGTGCCAGCAGCTTAGAATTCAGGTACTACGAGCAGTACTTC.

The chain combines TRBV10-1 with TRBJ2-5, with D unclear. The CDR3 contains 13 residues. V was cut by 6 bases and J by 1 base, with 9 bases left in between. Germline values: CDR1 WNHNN, CDR2 SYGVQD (reference sequence). The CDR3 loop reads CASRKNSQETQYF. The CDR3 coding sequence is TGCGCCAGCAGGAAAAACAGCCAAGAGACCCAGTACTTC.

This sequence joins TRBV7-9 and TRBJ1-3, with 8 bases that match TRBD1. Germline-derived CDR1 and CDR2 are SEHNR and FQNEAQ (reference sequence). There are 15 residues in the CDR3. V dropped 5 bases and J dropped 0; count of bases not matched to a gene: 3. The CDR3 nucleotides read TGTGCCAGCAGCCAAGGGACAGGCTCTGGAAACACCATATATTTT. This sequence encodes CASSQGTGSGNTIYF.

V usage is TRBV3-1 (or the pseudogene TRBV3-2) and J usage is TRBJ2-7, with 7 bases lining up with TRBD2. CDR3 length: 13 residues. The J segment lost 8 bases and the V segment lost 1 base, leaving 5 bases of the junction unmatched. Germline CDR1 reads LGHDT; CDR2 reads YNNKEL (reference sequence). CDR3 coding DNA: TGTGCCAGCAGCCAAGGTCCCGGGGGGAAGCAGTACTTC. Translation gives CASSQGPGGKQYF.